Listed below are T cell receptor beta chains from one sample, sequenced in a study of blood T cell repertoires in COVID-19. Sequenced by immunoSEQ multiplex PCR; TCRdb stores in-frame clones only, minus some. The sample carries 240,000 or so clones, roughly 86% recorded once. Sequencing was performed on PBMCs or T cells enriched from blood (not recorded which). The receptors were sampled from a woman in her 40s with acute COVID-19. CDR3s leave out the opening cysteine and the closing phenylalanine or tryptophan.

J	V	CDR3
TRBJ2-7	TRBV5-5	ASSTTSGRSYEQY
TRBJ2-7	TRBV4-2	ASSQDIFNLGGNYEQY
TRBJ2-7	TRBV5-1	ASRVGTSGSYEQY
TRBJ2-1	TRBV15	ATSGGQVSYNEQF
TRBJ1-4	TRBV2	ASSEIGDNEKLF
TRBJ1-1	TRBV5-1	ASSLTGFTEAF
TRBJ2-1	TRBV7-6	ASSLDAGGRINEQF
TRBJ2-2	TRBV9	ASSVDLVGAEPRSGELF
TRBJ2-1	TRBV5-6	ASSSHSRVQF
TRBJ1-2	TRBV9	ASTQRTGANYGYT
TRBJ2-1	TRBV11-3	ASSRSNNEQF
TRBJ2-7	TRBV29-1	SVRTDVYEQY
TRBJ1-6	TRBV11-2	ASSLDLSGSSPLH
TRBJ2-2	TRBV28	ASSPGTGYTGELF
TRBJ2-6	TRBV6-4	ASSPTAGANVLT
TRBJ2-7	TRBV4-1	ASSPDSLLDEQY